The 32 T cell receptor beta chains below come from one sample, sequenced in a study of T cells in Graves' hyperthyroidism and ophthalmopathy. TCR beta CDR3 regions were amplified from RNA. A first-round RT-PCR of the TCR CDR3 used the HTBI primer set. Each CDR3 protein gets one entry after TCRdb re-called the multiplex PCR reads with MiXCR. The data contain approximately 590,000 distinct CDR3 sequences, roughly 50% of them singletons. The specimen sequenced was peripheral blood or thyroid tissue (not recorded which). The receptors come from a woman under 30 with Graves' hyperthyroidism.

The chain combines TRBV4-1 with TRBJ2-7, with 11 positions matching TRBD1. Germline CDR1 is MGHRA and CDR2 is YSYEKL. This CDR3 spans 17 amino acids. J gave up 2 bases and V 1 base, and 7 bases lay outside the gene matches. The CDR3 sequence is CASSQGTRDRGTYEQYF. CDR3 in DNA: TGCGCCAGCAGCCAAGGTACGAGGGACAGGGGGACCTACGAGCAGTACTTC.

This chain links TRBV7-2 with TRBJ2-2, with 11 positions matching TRBD1. Germline CDR1 SGHTA, CDR2 FQGNSA. V lost 5 bases and J lost 8; bases outside the gene matches: 4. The CDR3 has 14 amino acids. For the CDR3, the DNA is TGTGCCAGCAGCACGGACAGGGGGCAAGGGGAGCTGTTTTTT. Amino acid sequence: CASSTDRGQGELFF.

This chain connects TRBV25-1 to TRBJ1-5, with D possibly matching TRBD1 (6 bases). Trimming left V 6 bases short and J 1 base short, with 16 bases between. The germline gives CDR1 MGHDK, CDR2 SYGVNS. The CDR3 has 16 amino acids. The CDR3 reads CASSLGGALSNQPQHF. Written as DNA, the CDR3 is TGTGCCAGCAGCTTAGGGGGGGCCTTGAGCAATCAGCCCCAGCATTTT.

This clonotype occurred many times. V usage is TRBV29-1 and J usage is TRBJ2-2; perhaps TRBD1 as D (6 bases). The germline V gene encodes CDR1 SQVTM and CDR2 ANQGSEA. This CDR3 region has 12 residues. For the CDR3, the DNA is TGCAGTGTACAGGGTCCCACCGGGGAGCTGTTTTTT. This encodes CSVQGPTGELFF.

This clonotype appeared once. The chain couples TRBV14 to TRBJ2-5; D ambiguous. The CDR3 spans 14 residues. V was clipped by 1 base and J by 3 bases, with 9 bases between them. Per the germline V gene, CDR1 is SGHDN and CDR2 is FVKESK. The CDR3 sequence: CASSQVGIEETQYF. The DNA of the CDR3 is TGTGCCAGCAGCCAAGTGGGGATAGAAGAGACCCAGTACTTC.

CDR3 in amino acids: CASSAGRNNEQYF. The CDR3 DNA reads TGTGCCAGCAGTGCGGGACGAAACAATGAGCAGTACTTC. The V and J genes are TRBV2 and TRBJ2-7; D possibly uses TRBD1 or TRBD2 (5 bases each). Deletions cut 4 bases from V and 7 bases from J, with 14 bases between. CDR3 length equals 13 residues. CDR1 is SNHLY, CDR2 FYNNEI, per germline.

The chain has TRBV5-8 and TRBJ2-5, with D possibly TRBD2 on 6 matching bases. The V end lost 4 bases, the J end lost 5 bases, and 18 bases lay between the germline ends. CDR3 size: 15 residues. The germline CDR1 and CDR2 sequences are SGHTS and YDEGEE. The CDR3: CASSLTPGVRETQYF. CDR3 DNA sequence: TGTGCCAGCAGCCTAACTCCGGGAGTAAGGGAGACCCAGTACTTC. Using reference TRBV5-8 and TRBJ2-5 for the parts outside the CDR3, the full variable domain is EAGVTQSPTHLIKTRGQQATLRCSPISGHTSVYWYQQALGLGLQFLLWYDEGEERNRGNFPPRFSGRQFPNYSSELNVNALELEDSALYLCASSLTPGVRETQYFGPGTRLLVL.

V and J are TRBV29-1 and TRBJ1-1; D call uncertain. The V gene lost 4 bases and the J gene lost 1 base, with 7 bases spanning the gap. This CDR3 comprises 12 residues. Germline CDR1 is SQVTM and CDR2 is ANQGSEA. This CDR3 reads CSVGPENTEAFF. CDR3 DNA: TGCAGCGTTGGCCCAGAGAACACTGAAGCTTTCTTT. Looking up the rest from reference TRBV29-1 and TRBJ1-1 gives the full variable domain: SAVISQKPSRDICQRGTSLTIQCQVDSQVTMMFWYRQQPGQSLTLIATANQGSEATYESGFVIDKFPISRPNLTFSTLTVSNMSPEDSSIYLCSVGPENTEAFFGQGTRLTVV.

This clonotype was observed many times. V is TRBV7-9 and J is TRBJ1-5; TRBD1 matches 12 bases. CDR3 length equals 14 residues. The V gene end was trimmed by 5 bases and the J gene end by 7 bases; junction bases not matched to a gene: 3. Germline CDR1 reads SEHNR; CDR2 reads FQNEAQ (reference sequence). This chain's CDR3 is CASSPGQGAQPQHF. CDR3 in DNA: TGTGCCAGCAGCCCGGGACAGGGGGCCCAGCCCCAGCATTTT.

Comments on this clonotype: One junction end does not reproduce the germline sequence, and a read error may be involved. This chain uses TRBV7-9 with TRBJ1-1, with 7 positions matching TRBD1. Per germline, CDR1 SEHNR and CDR2 FQNEAQ (reference sequence). The CDR3 contains 13 residues. The CDR3 reads CASSRQGETEAFF. CDR3 coding DNA: TGCGCCAGCAGCCGACAGGGCGAAACTGAAGCTTTCTTT.

This chain joins TRBV15 and TRBJ2-3; 10 bases line up with TRBD2. The trim removed 3 bases at V and 0 bases at J, leaving 3 bases unmatched. The CDR3 totals 16 residues. Germline V gene data show CDR1 as LNHNV and CDR2 as YYDKDF (reference sequence). CDR3 DNA: TGTGCCACCAGCAGGACTAGCGGGTCTAGCACAGATACGCAGTATTTT. Amino acid sequence: CATSRTSGSSTDTQYF.

This clonotype was counted ten times or more. This rearrangement joins TRBV7-8 to TRBJ2-7; TRBD2 aligns across 8 bases. Germline V gene sequence: CDR1 SGHVS, CDR2 FQNEAQ. This CDR3 is built from 16 residues. V was clipped by 4 bases and J by 1 base; unmatched bases: 9. The CDR3 DNA reads as TGTGCCAGCAGCTACTTAGCGACTAGCGCGTCCTACGAGCAGTACTTC. Residues: CASSYLATSASYEQYF.

V and J are TRBV7-2 and TRBJ1-2; possibly TRBD1 for D (6 bases). The germline CDR1 and CDR2 sequences are SGHTA and FQGNSA. This CDR3 comprises 13 residues. V lost 1 base and J lost 8, with 11 bases in between. Here the CDR3 DNA reads TGTGCCAGCAGCTTAGGACAGGTCTTAGGCTACACCTTC. Residues: CASSLGQVLGYTF.

The V gene is TRBV7-2, the J gene TRBJ1-1; 7 bases fit TRBD1. The CDR3 totals 15 residues. J gave up 1 base and V 3 bases, and 5 bases lay outside the gene matches. Per the germline V gene, CDR1 is SGHTA and CDR2 is FQGNSA. For the CDR3, the DNA is TGTGCCAGCAGCTTGAAGGGGGCGAGGAACACTGAAGCTTTCTTT. This encodes CASSLKGARNTEAFF.

The genes are TRBV2 and TRBJ2-5; 9 nucleotides match TRBD1. Germline assignment: CDR1 SNHLY and CDR2 FYNNEI. Germline trimming cut 6 bases from V and 7 bases from J; bases unmatched to any gene: 9. The CDR3 is made up of 14 amino acids. The CDR3 reads CASRGTGSGGTQYF. CDR3 DNA sequence: TGTGCCAGCAGAGGGACAGGGAGTGGAGGGACCCAGTACTTC.

A word on this clonotype: A read error is likely, as this CDR3 ends without the conserved phenylalanine or tryptophan. The chain combines TRBV7-2 with TRBJ2-7, with TRBD1 matching 7 bases. The V gene's germline CDR1 is SGHTA and CDR2 FQGNSA. J gave up 3 bases and V 3 bases, and 8 bases lay outside the gene matches. CDR3 length: 15 residues. CDR3: CASSLGTDGFYEQYS. In DNA form, the CDR3 reads TGTGCCAGCAGCTTGGGGACAGACGGATTCTACGAGCAGTACTCC.

As for this clonotype: At one end the junction does not follow the germline gene, possibly because of a read error. The J gene is TRBJ1-1, the V gene TRBV2; D is perhaps TRBD1 (6 bases). Germline assignment: CDR1 SNHLY and CDR2 FYNNEI. The length of the CDR3 is 14 residues. This CDR3 reads CAGSTLTGATEAFF. The CDR3 region has the DNA TGTGCCGGCAGTACCCTGACAGGAGCCACTGAAGCTTTCTTT.

Remarks on this clonotype: A much larger clone differs from this one at a single base, so this may be a read error. The gene calls are TRBV2 and TRBJ2-2; D not resolved. Germline CDR1 and CDR2: SNHLY and FYNNEI. The ends were cut back, 7 bases at V and 1 base at J, with 13 bases in the middle. The CDR3 totals 15 residues. The CDR3 loop reads CASTVHWGNTGELFF. The CDR3 nucleotides read TGTGCCAGCACCGTCCATTGGGGGAACACCGGGGAGCTGTTTTTT.

This clonotype was recorded a few times. V and J are TRBV15 and TRBJ2-7, with D unclear. Germline CDR1 is LNHNV and CDR2 is YYDKDF (reference sequence). Deletions cut 0 bases from V and 6 bases from J, with 24 bases between. The CDR3 contains 18 residues. The DNA for the CDR3 is TGTGCCACCAGCAGAGATTCAAGTTCGTCAGGTCGAAGGTTCGAGCAGTACTTC. Translating gives CATSRDSSSSGRRFEQYF.

V is TRBV7-9 and J is TRBJ1-1; D not certain. This CDR3 is 13 amino acids long. The V end lost 5 bases, the J end lost 0 bases, and 7 bases lay between the germline ends. From germline, CDR1 is SEHNR and CDR2 FQNEAQ (reference sequence). CDR3 loop: CASSPALNTEAFF. In DNA form, the CDR3 reads TGTGCCAGCAGCCCAGCATTGAACACTGAAGCTTTCTTT.

The gene calls are TRBV19 and TRBJ1-1; D is unclear. Trimming removed 3 bases from V and 4 bases from J, with 15 bases in between. Germline-derived CDR1 and CDR2 are LNHDA and SQIVND (reference sequence). The CDR3 runs 15 residues. The CDR3 DNA reads TGTGCCAGTAGTATGAACAGCGACATGAGCACTGAAGCTTTCTTT. This codes for CASSMNSDMSTEAFF.

The chain employs TRBV7-3 and TRBJ2-1; D ambiguous. There are 14 residues in the CDR3. Germline loops: CDR1 SGHTA, CDR2 FQGTGA. Trimming removed 5 bases at V and 3 bases at J, with 11 bases between. The CDR3 DNA sequence: TGTGCCAGCAGCGCGGAGCCTAACTACAATGAGCAGTTCTTC. It codes for CASSAEPNYNEQFF.

This rearrangement joins TRBV24-1 to TRBJ1-5, with no clear D. Germline V gene data show CDR1 as KGHDR and CDR2 as SFDVKD. This CDR3 has 14 amino acids. V was shortened by 11 bases and J by 1 base, with 14 bases between the two germline ends. As DNA, the CDR3 is TGTGCCATCGGAGAGGTTTCCAGCAATCAGCCCCAGCATTTT. The encoded protein is CAIGEVSSNQPQHF.

The rearrangement uses TRBV7-6 and TRBJ1-4; D is possibly TRBD1 (6 bases). V shed 0 bases and J shed 6 bases, with 11 bases lying between them. The CDR3 loop spans 15 amino acids. CDR1 and CDR2 from the germline V gene are SGHVS and FNYEAQ. The CDR3 sequence is CASSLARGRDEKLFF. CDR3 bases: TGTGCCAGCAGCTTAGCGCGGGGGCGCGATGAAAAACTGTTTTTT.

This clonotype was picked up a small number of times. This chain links TRBV5-1 with TRBJ2-5, with TRBD2 as a possible D gene (6 bases). CDR1 and CDR2 from the germline V gene are SGHRS and YFSETQ. The CDR3 totals 13 residues. Trimming took off 6 bases at V and 3 bases at J, with 12 bases between the two ends. The CDR3 region is CASISEGKETQYF. The CDR3 bases are TGCGCCAGCATTTCGGAGGGAAAAGAGACCCAGTACTTC.

This clonotype was found many times. V gene TRBV2 combines with J gene TRBJ1-6, with D possibly matching TRBD1 (5 bases). The CDR3 length is 13 residues. Trimming shortened V by 4 bases and J by 10 bases, and 11 bases separated the two germline ends. Germline CDR1 is SNHLY and CDR2 is FYNNEI. CDR3 in DNA: TGTGCCAGCAGTGGTCGGGACGGGTCACCCCTCCACTTT. Translating gives CASSGRDGSPLHF.

The V call is TRBV29-1, the J call TRBJ2-2; weak D call: TRBD2 (7 bases). Germline CDR1 SQVTM, CDR2 ANQGSEA. V dropped 6 bases and J dropped 12 bases, with 17 bases sitting between them. The CDR3 sequence is 12 residues long. CDR3: CSVGGQRLKLFF. The CDR3 DNA is TGCAGCGTCGGGGGGCAGCGGCTGAAGCTGTTTTTT.

The rearrangement joins TRBV7-2 to TRBJ2-7, with TRBD2 matching 9 bases. J lost 2 bases, V lost 5 bases, and 4 bases had no gene match. The CDR3 extends over 14 amino acids. CDR1 is SGHTA, CDR2 FQGNSA, per germline. CDR3 sequence: CASSPLAGPYEQYF. The CDR3 nucleotides read TGTGCCAGCAGCCCTCTAGCGGGACCCTACGAGCAGTACTTC. Full variable domain (outside the CDR3, taken from reference TRBV7-2 and TRBJ2-7): GAGVSQSPSNKVTEKGKDVELRCDPISGHTALYWYRQSLGQGLEFLIYFQGNSAPDKSGLPSDRFSAERTGGSVSTLTIQRTQQEDSAVYLCASSPLAGPYEQYFGPGTRLTVT.

The chain is built from TRBV7-9 and TRBJ2-5; D is perhaps TRBD1 (7 bases). Per germline, CDR1 SEHNR and CDR2 FQNEAQ (reference sequence). CDR3 length equals 14 residues. Trimming took off 7 bases at V and 5 bases at J, with 17 bases between the two ends. In DNA, the CDR3 is TGTGCCAGCACCTTGGAGGGGGCAGGGGAGACCCAGTACTTC. This encodes CASTLEGAGETQYF.

V usage is TRBV7-2 and J usage is TRBJ2-7, with 13 bases fitting TRBD2. Germline V gives CDR1 SGHTA, CDR2 FQGNSA. V was pared by 2 bases and J by 0 bases, with 19 bases of the junction left unmatched. There are 22 residues in the CDR3. The CDR3 loop is CASSLPVTSGRARNGLSYEQYF. CDR3 coding DNA: TGTGCCAGCAGCTTACCTGTAACTAGCGGGAGGGCCCGTAACGGCCTCTCCTACGAGCAGTACTTC.

The genes are TRBV7-9 and TRBJ2-2, with 8 bases aligning to TRBD2. V gave up 5 bases and J gave up 7 bases; unmatched junction bases: 9. The CDR3 is made up of 15 amino acids. Germline V lookup: CDR1 SEHNR, CDR2 FQNEAQ (reference sequence). CDR3 region: CASSLWSGSGGELFF. The DNA for the CDR3 is TGTGCCAGCAGCCTCTGGAGCGGGAGCGGCGGGGAGCTGTTTTTT. Variable domain in full (rest from reference TRBV7-9 and TRBJ2-2): DTGVSQNPRHKITKRGQNVTFRCDPISEHNRLYWYRQTLGQGPEFLTYFQNEAQLEKSRLLSDRFSAERPKGSFSTLEIQRTEQGDSAMYLCASSLWSGSGGELFFGEGSRLTVL.

V usage is TRBV10-3 and J usage is TRBJ2-3, with D hard to call. Per germline, CDR1 ENHRY and CDR2 SYGVKD. The CDR3 has 13 amino acids. Trimming took off 2 bases at V and 1 base at J, with 4 bases between the two ends. CDR3 nucleotide sequence: TGTGCCATCAGTGAGCGGGGCACAGATACGCAGTATTTT. It codes for CAISERGTDTQYF.